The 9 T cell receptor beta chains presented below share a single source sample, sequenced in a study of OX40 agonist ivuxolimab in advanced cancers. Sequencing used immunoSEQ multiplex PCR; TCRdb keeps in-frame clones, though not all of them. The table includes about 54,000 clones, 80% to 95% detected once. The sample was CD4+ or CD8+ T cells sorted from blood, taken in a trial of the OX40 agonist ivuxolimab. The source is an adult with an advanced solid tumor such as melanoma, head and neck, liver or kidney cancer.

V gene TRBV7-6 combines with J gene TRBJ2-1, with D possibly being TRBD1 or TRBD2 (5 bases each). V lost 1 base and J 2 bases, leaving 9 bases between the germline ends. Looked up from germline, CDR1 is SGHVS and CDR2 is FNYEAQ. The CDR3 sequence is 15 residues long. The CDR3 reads CASSLGDGTYNEQFF. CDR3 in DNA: TGTGCCAGCAGCTTAGGGGACGGCACCTACAATGAGCAGTTCTTC.

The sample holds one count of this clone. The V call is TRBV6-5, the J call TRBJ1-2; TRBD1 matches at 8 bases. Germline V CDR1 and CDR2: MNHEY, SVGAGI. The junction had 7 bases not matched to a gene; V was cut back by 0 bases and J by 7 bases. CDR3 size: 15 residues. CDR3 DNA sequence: TGTGCCAGCAGTTACTCATCAGGGGGCGAAAGTGGCTACACCTTC. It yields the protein CASSYSSGGESGYTF.

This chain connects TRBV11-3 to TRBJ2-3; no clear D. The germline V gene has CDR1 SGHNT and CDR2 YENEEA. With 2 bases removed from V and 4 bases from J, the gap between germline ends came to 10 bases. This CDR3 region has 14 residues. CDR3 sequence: CASSLLGFADTQYF. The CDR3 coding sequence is TGTGCCAGCAGCTTACTCGGTTTCGCAGATACGCAGTATTTT. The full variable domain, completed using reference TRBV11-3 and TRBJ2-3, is EAGVVQSPRYKIIEKKQPVAFWCNPISGHNTLYWYLQNLGQGPELLIRYENEEAVDDSQLPKDRFSAERLKGVDSTLKIQPAELGDSAVYLCASSLLGFADTQYFGPGTRLTVL.

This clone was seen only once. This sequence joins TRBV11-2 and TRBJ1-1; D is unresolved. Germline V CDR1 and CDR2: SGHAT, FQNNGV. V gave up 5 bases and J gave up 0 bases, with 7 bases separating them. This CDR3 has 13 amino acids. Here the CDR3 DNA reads TGTGCCAGCAGCCCCCGGATGAACACTGAAGCTTTCTTT. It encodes CASSPRMNTEAFF. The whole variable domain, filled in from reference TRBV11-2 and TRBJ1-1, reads EAGVAQSPRYKIIEKRQSVAFWCNPISGHATLYWYQQILGQGPKLLIQFQNNGVVDDSQLPKDRFSAERLKGVDSTLKIQPAKLEDSAVYLCASSPRMNTEAFFGQGTRLTVV.

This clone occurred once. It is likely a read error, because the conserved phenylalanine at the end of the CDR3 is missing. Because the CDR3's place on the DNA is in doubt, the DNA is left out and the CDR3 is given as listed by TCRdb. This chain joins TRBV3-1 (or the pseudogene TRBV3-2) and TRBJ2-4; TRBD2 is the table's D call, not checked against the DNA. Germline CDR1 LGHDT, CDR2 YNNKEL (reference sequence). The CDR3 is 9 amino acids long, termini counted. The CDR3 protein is CAKPYRGLV.

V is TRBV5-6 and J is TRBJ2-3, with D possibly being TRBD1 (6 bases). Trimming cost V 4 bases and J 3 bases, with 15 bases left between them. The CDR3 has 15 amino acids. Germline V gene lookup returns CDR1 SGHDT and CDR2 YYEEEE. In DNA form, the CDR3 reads TGTGCCAGCAGCAACTTCTACAGGGTAACAGATACGCAGTATTTT. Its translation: CASSNFYRVTDTQYF.

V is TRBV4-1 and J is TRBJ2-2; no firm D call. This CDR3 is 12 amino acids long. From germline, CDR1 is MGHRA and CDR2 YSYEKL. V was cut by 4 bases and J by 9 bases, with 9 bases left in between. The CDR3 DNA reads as TGCGCCAGCAGCCCCCCGGGCCGGGAGCTGTTTTTT. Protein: CASSPPGRELFF.

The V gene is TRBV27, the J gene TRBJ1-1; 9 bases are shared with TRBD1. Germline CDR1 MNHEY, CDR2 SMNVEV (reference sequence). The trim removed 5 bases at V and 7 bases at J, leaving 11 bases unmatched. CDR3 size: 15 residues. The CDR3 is CASSTRQGGFSEAFF. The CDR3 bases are TGTGCCAGCAGTACAAGACAGGGGGGGTTTAGTGAAGCTTTCTTT.

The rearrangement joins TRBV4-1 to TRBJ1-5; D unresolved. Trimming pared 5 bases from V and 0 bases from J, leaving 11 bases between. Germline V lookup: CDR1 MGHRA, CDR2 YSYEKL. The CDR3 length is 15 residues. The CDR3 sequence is CASSSRQDSNQPQHF. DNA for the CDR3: TGCGCCAGCAGCTCCCGACAAGATAGCAATCAGCCCCAGCATTTT.